This T cell receptor (beta chain) derives from a study of Ad26.COV2.S vaccination and SARS-CoV-2 variants. Study conclusions and caveats: Vaccinees reportedly had broad spike-specific CD8+ and CD4+ T cell responses. Researchers cautioned that TCR breadth and depth analyses may have underestimated total T cell responses.

Treatment indicated: over 15 received Ad26.COV2.S at low or high dose, single or two shots; several received placebo; per-sample allocation not given. The samples were gathered on day 63 after the first injection of vaccine or placebo. There are 16 residues in the CDR3. Germline trimming cut 2 bases from V and 3 bases from J; bases unmatched to any gene: 5. The V gene's germline CDR1 is MNHEY and CDR2 SVGEGT. Profiling relied on immunoSEQ multiplex PCR, and the TCRdb table lists in-frame clones only, not all of them. The table lists 350,000 to 500,000 clones, 89% of them singletons. This clone has only one observation. Its specificity is unknown.

This specimen was peripheral blood, taken in a trial of Ad26.COV2.S vaccine versus placebo. This receptor was taken from a person aged 18 to 59 who received the Ad26.COV2.S COVID-19 vaccine or a placebo. The V call is TRBV6-2 or TRBV6-3, the J call TRBJ2-3; TRBD1 matches at 10 bases. The CDR3 DNA reads TGTGCCAGCAGTTACCGACAGGGGGCGAAAACAGATACGCAGTATTTT. This encodes CASSYRQGAKTDTQYF.